These 13 T cell receptor beta chains came from one sample sequenced in a study of CD8+ T cells in alopecia areata. TCR sequencing used cDNA made by reverse transcription of extracted RNA. Repertoires were generated with immunoSEQ multiplex PCR, while TCRdb's copy carries only in-frame clones and drops some. The sample records around 160,000 clones, around 87% being singletons. The sample consisted of CD8+ T cells sorted from blood, taken at week 0. Receptor source: a human donor with alopecia areata.

CDR3 sequence: CASSHSAGGPRETQYF. The CDR3 coding sequence is TGTGCCAGCAGCCATTCAGCGGGGGGGCCTCGGGAGACCCAGTACTTC. The rearrangement uses TRBV4-2 and TRBJ2-5, with 10 bases aligning to TRBD2. The V gene's germline CDR1 is LGHNA and CDR2 YNFKEQ. The CDR3 consists of 16 residues. V shed 3 bases, J shed 5 bases, and the junction held 9 bases outside the gene matches.

The rearrangement joins TRBV7-9 to TRBJ2-3; the D gene is possibly TRBD2 (5 bases). V lost 11 bases to trimming and J lost 9 bases, with 12 bases between them. The length of the CDR3 is 10 residues. Germline V gives CDR1 SEHNR, CDR2 FQNEAQ (reference sequence). This chain's CDR3 is CAAEWETQYF. The CDR3 DNA reads as TGTGCCGCGGAGTGGGAGACGCAGTATTTT.

This chain joins TRBV29-1 and TRBJ2-1; maybe TRBD2 (6 bases). The CDR3 has 12 amino acids. CDR1 SQVTM and CDR2 ANQGSEA come from the germline V gene. V shed 7 bases and J shed 8 bases, with 15 bases lying between them. CDR3 sequence (DNA): TGCAGCGGAGGACGGGAGTACGATGAGCAGTTCTTC. Protein: CSGGREYDEQFF.

The chain uses TRBV27 and TRBJ2-7; D perhaps matches TRBD2 (5 bases). CDR3 length: 15 residues. V gave up 0 bases and J gave up 0 bases, with 9 bases separating them. Germline assignment: CDR1 MNHEY and CDR2 SMNVEV (reference sequence). Here the CDR3 reads CASSLSGVGSYEQYF. The DNA of the CDR3 is TGTGCCAGCAGTTTATCGGGAGTCGGCTCCTACGAGCAGTACTTC.

V is TRBV27 and J is TRBJ2-3, with a weak D call TRBD1 (6 bases). Germline CDR1 is MNHEY and CDR2 is SMNVEV (reference sequence). The CDR3 is made up of 14 amino acids. V was shortened by 8 bases and J by 0 bases, with 12 bases between the two germline ends. The CDR3 DNA follows: TGTGCCAGCGGGACACCGGCTAGCACAGATACGCAGTATTTT. It is translated as CASGTPASTDTQYF.

This clone turned up a few times. The chain employs TRBV10-3 and TRBJ2-3, with D tentatively TRBD2 (5 bases). Germline V gives CDR1 ENHRY, CDR2 SYGVKD. The V end was cut by 2 bases, the J end by 6 bases, with 15 bases between. CDR3 length equals 15 residues. CDR3 sequence reads: CAISEKTSSWDTQYF. For the CDR3, the DNA is TGTGCCATCAGTGAGAAGACCTCTAGCTGGGATACGCAGTATTTT.

The chain recombines TRBV15 with TRBJ2-1; D might be TRBD2 (5 bases). CDR3 length equals 16 residues. The V gene lost 0 bases and the J gene lost 2 bases, with 11 bases spanning the gap. Per germline, CDR1 LNHNV and CDR2 YYDKDF (reference sequence). The CDR3 loop reads CATSRERARAYNEQFF. The CDR3 DNA sequence: TGTGCCACCAGCAGAGAGAGGGCCAGAGCCTACAATGAGCAGTTCTTC.

The chain couples TRBV6-5 to TRBJ1-1, with D unresolved. CDR3 length equals 15 residues. The germline V gene encodes CDR1 MNHEY and CDR2 SVGAGI. The V and J ends lost 0 bases and 0 bases respectively, with 8 bases between them. The CDR3: CASSYSRGLNTEAFF. The CDR3 DNA follows: TGTGCCAGCAGTTACTCGAGAGGTTTGAACACTGAAGCTTTCTTT.

This chain links TRBV30 with TRBJ2-1; tentative D call: TRBD1 (6 bases). Germline V gene data show CDR1 as GTSNPN and CDR2 as SVGIG (reference sequence). The CDR3 has 15 residues. The V end lost 2 bases, the J end lost 2 bases, and 13 bases lay between the germline ends. CDR3 residues: CAWSTGTKAYNEQFF. The CDR3 bases are TGTGCCTGGAGTACAGGGACGAAGGCCTACAATGAGCAGTTCTTC.

V usage is TRBV28 and J usage is TRBJ2-7; D might be TRBD1 (7 bases). The CDR3 sequence is 15 residues long. V was clipped by 6 bases and J by 2 bases, with 17 bases between them. Germline V gene data show CDR1 as MDHEN and CDR2 as SYDVKM. For the CDR3, the DNA is TGTGCCAGCAGCCGACCAGGGGGGTTTCCCTACGAGCAGTACTTC. This gives the protein CASSRPGGFPYEQYF.

This sequence joins TRBV5-6 and TRBJ1-1; D remains ambiguous. The V and J ends lost 0 bases and 1 base respectively, with 7 bases between them. CDR1 and CDR2 (germline): SGHDT, YYEEEE. The CDR3 consists of 14 residues. The CDR3, as DNA: TGTGCCAGCAGCTTGGAGTCCGAGAACACTGAAGCTTTCTTT. Protein sequence: CASSLESENTEAFF.

CDR3 in amino acids: CASGLAGGRSDTQYF. For the CDR3, the DNA is TGTGCCAGCGGACTAGCGGGGGGGCGGTCAGATACGCAGTATTTT. The chain joins TRBV2 to TRBJ2-3, with TRBD2 matching over 15 bases. Germline-derived CDR1 and CDR2 are SNHLY and FYNNEI. This CDR3 is 15 amino acids long. V was clipped by 8 bases and J by 4 bases; unmatched bases: 4.

The chain carries TRBV6-1 and TRBJ2-7; D may correspond to TRBD1 or TRBD2 (5 bases each). The CDR3 sequence is 14 residues long. CDR1 is MNHNS, CDR2 SASEGT, per germline. The ends were cut back, 4 bases at V and 5 bases at J, with 15 bases in the middle. In nucleotides, the CDR3 is TGTGCCAGCAGTGCGCCGGGACGAATGGACGAGCAGTACTTC. Its protein is CASSAPGRMDEQYF.